This T cell receptor beta chain was identified during a study of T cell changes during pregnancy in multiple sclerosis. Using immunoSEQ multiplex PCR, the repertoire was profiled, and TCRdb retains in-frame clones only, with some absent. The sample lists some 90,000 clones; 91% were seen once. Germline CDR1 and CDR2: LGHNA and YSLEER. With 0 bases removed from V and 4 bases from J, the gap between germline ends came to 16 bases. The CDR3 contains 17 residues. This TCR was sampled from a female donor in good health, enrolled as a control in a pregnancy study. This chain connects TRBV4-3 to TRBJ1-5, with a weak D call TRBD1 (5 bases). The specimen was peripheral blood, collected after pregnancy. The CDR3, as DNA: TGCGCCAGCAGCCAAGATTTTCCGGCAGGGTGGAATCAGCCCCAGCATTTT. This gives the protein CASSQDFPAGWNQPQHF.